This T cell receptor beta chain was captured in a study of cytomegalovirus exposure and HLA in healthy donors. The study, taken as a whole, reports: The authors enumerated 164 TCR beta chains as linked to cytomegalovirus.

Sequencing was performed with immunoSEQ multiplex PCR; in TCRdb, only in-frame clones are kept and a portion is missing. The sample lists tens of thousands of clones, about 96% seen once, with 0.78% in the top ten. This clone was counted once. The antigen is not known. The germline gives CDR1 MNHNS, CDR2 SASEGT. The CDR3 is 15 residues long. Trimming stripped 5 bases from V and 0 bases from J, with 11 bases between. The chain employs TRBV6-1 and TRBJ2-1; D is uncertain. The origin of this receptor is a man younger than 35 in good health and CMV-seronegative. The sequencing input was PBMCs. The CDR3 protein is CASSLVESSYNEQFF. For the CDR3, the DNA is TGTGCCAGCAGTCTCGTCGAGAGCTCCTACAATGAGCAGTTCTTC.